The rows below give T cell receptor beta chains drawn from one sample of a study of blood T cell repertoires in COVID-19. Libraries were prepared by immunoSEQ multiplex PCR; TCRdb keeps only in-frame clonotypes and omits some of them. The data contain about 36,000 clones, more than 70% of them singletons. Sequenced material: peripheral blood. The source of these receptors is a man in his 60s with acute or convalescent COVID-19. The CDR3 runs from the conserved cysteine through the conserved F or W. The D gene is left open where the match is weak. Clone size is given for some rows only: seen once, a few or many times, or a class if the clone is expanded.

clone_size	v_call	d_call	j_call	cdr3_nt	cdr3_aa
.	TRBV29-1	TRBD1	TRBJ1-3	TGCAGCGTCCAGGGGGCGGGTGGAAACACCATATATTTT	CSVQGAGGNTIYF
once	TRBV7-6	.	TRBJ2-5	TGTGCCAGCAGCACTAGGGTAGGGCAAGAGACCCAGTACTTC	CASSTRVGQETQYF
.	TRBV10-2	TRBD1	TRBJ1-1	TGCGCCAGCGCGGGACAGGTGAACACTGAAGCTTTCTTT	CASAGQVNTEAFF
.	TRBV19	TRBD1	TRBJ2-5	TGTGCCAGTAGTAGACAGGGGACGGTAGAGACCCAGTACTTC	CASSRQGTVETQYF
.	TRBV2	.	TRBJ2-7	TGTGCCAGCAGTGGCGGGGTCGAGCAGTACTTC	CASSGGVEQYF
.	TRBV27	.	TRBJ1-1	TGTGCCAGCAGGAAAGACAGAGCACCAGAAGCTTTCTTT	CASRKDRAPEAFF
.	TRBV11-2	.	TRBJ2-7	TGTGCCAGCTCCCCGGGACAGGGACTAGACGAGCAGTACTTC	CASSPGQGLDEQYF
.	TRBV6-5	.	TRBJ2-1	TGTGCCAGCAGTCGGGCCGGGATTGACAATGAGCAGTTCTTC	CASSRAGIDNEQFF
.	TRBV29-1	.	TRBJ1-1	TGCAGCGTTGCCAGGGAACGGAACACTGAAGCTTTCTTT	CSVARERNTEAFF
once	TRBV5-4	.	TRBJ2-1	TGTGCCAGCAGCTCCCACGGTAGCTCCTACAATGAGCAGTTCTTC	CASSSHGSSYNEQFF